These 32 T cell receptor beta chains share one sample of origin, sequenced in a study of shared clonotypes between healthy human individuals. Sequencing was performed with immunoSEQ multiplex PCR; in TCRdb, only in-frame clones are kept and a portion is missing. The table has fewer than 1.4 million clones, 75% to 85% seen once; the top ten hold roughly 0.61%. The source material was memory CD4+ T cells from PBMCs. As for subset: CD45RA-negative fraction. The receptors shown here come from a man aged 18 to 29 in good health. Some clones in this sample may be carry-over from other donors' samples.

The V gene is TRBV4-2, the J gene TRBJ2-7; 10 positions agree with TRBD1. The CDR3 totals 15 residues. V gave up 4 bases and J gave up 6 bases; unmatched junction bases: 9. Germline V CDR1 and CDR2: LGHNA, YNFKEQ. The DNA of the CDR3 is TGTGCCAGCAGCCGGGGCCGGGACAGGGGCAGCGAGCAGTACTTC. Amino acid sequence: CASSRGRDRGSEQYF.

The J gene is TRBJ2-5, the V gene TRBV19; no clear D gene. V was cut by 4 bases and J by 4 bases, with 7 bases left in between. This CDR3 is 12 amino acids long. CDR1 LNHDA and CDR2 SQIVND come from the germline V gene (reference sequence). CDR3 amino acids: CASSSAAETQYF. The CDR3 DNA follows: TGTGCCAGTAGTAGCGCAGCAGAGACCCAGTACTTC. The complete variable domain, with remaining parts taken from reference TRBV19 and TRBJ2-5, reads DGGITQSPKYLFRKEGQNVTLSCEQNLNHDAMYWYRQDPGQGLRLIYYSQIVNDFQKGDIAEGYSVSREKKESFPLTVTSAQKNPTAFYLCASSSAAETQYFGPGTRLLVL.

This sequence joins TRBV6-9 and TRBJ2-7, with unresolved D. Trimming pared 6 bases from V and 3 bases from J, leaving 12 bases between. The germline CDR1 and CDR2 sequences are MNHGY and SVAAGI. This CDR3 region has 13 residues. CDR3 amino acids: CASRPGRIYEQYF. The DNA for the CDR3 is TGTGCCAGCAGACCCGGACGGATCTACGAGCAGTACTTC.

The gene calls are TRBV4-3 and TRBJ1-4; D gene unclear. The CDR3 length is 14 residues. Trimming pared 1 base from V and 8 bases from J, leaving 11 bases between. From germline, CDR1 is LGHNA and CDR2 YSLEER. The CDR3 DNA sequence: TGCGCCAGCAGCCAAGTTGGGGTGACCGAAAAACTGTTTTTT. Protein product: CASSQVGVTEKLFF.

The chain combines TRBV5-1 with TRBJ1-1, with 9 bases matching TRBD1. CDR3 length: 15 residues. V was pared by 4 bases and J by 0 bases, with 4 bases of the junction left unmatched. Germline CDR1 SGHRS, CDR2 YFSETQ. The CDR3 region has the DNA TGCGCCAGCAGCACAGGACAGGGGATGAACACTGAAGCTTTCTTT. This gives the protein CASSTGQGMNTEAFF.

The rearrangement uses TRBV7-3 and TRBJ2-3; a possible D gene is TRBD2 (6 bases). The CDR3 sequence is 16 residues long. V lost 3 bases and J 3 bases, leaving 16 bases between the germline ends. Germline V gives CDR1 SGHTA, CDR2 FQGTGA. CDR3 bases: TGTGCCAGCAGCTTCCGGGCTAGCGAGGGTACAGATACGCAGTATTTT. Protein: CASSFRASEGTDTQYF.

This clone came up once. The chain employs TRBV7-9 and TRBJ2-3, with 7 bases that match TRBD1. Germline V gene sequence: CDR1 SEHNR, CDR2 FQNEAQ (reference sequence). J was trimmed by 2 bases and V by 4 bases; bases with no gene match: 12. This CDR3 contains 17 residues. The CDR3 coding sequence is TGTGCCAGCAGCTACTCACCCGGGACAGATTACACAGATACGCAGTATTTT. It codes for CASSYSPGTDYTDTQYF.

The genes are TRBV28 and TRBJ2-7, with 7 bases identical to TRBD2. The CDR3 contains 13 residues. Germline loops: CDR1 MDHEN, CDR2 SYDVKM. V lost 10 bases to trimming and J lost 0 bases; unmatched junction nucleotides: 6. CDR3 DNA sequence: TGTGCCACCCTCGGCGGGAGCTCCTACGAGCAGTACTTC. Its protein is CATLGGSSYEQYF.

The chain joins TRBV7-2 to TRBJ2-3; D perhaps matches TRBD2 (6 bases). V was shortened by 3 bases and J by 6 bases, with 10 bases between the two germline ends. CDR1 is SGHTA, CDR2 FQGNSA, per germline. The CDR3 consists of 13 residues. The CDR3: CASSFMEGDTQYF. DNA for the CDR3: TGTGCCAGCAGCTTCATGGAGGGGGATACGCAGTATTTT.

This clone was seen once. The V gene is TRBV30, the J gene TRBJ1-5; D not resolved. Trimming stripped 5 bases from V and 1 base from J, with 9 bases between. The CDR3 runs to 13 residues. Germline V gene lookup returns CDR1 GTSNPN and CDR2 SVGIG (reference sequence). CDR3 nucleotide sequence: TGTGCCTGGGGAGTGTCGAGCAATCAGCCCCAGCATTTT. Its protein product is CAWGVSSNQPQHF. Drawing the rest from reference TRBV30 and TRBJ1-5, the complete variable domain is SQTIHQWPATLVQPVGSPLSLECTVEGTSNPNLYWYRQAAGRGLQLLFYSVGIGQISSEVPQNLSASRPQDRQFILSSKKLLLSDSGFYLCAWGVSSNQPQHFGDGTRLSIL.

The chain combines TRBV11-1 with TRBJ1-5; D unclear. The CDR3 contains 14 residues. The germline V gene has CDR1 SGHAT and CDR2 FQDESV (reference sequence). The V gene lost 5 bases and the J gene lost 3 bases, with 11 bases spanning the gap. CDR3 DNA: TGTGCCAGCAGCCCCCCCCGGGCCAATCAGCCCCAGCATTTT. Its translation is CASSPPRANQPQHF. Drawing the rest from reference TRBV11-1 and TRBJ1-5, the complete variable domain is EAEVAQSPRYKITEKSQAVAFWCDPISGHATLYWYRQILGQGPELLVQFQDESVVDDSQLPKDRFSAERLKGVDSTLKIQPAELGDSAMYLCASSPPRANQPQHFGDGTRLSIL.

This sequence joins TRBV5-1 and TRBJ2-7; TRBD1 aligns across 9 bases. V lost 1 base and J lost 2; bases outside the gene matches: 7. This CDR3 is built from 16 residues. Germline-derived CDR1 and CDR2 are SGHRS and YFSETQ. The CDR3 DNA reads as TGCGCCAGCAGCTTGAGAATCGGACAGGGGACCTACGAGCAGTACTTC. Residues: CASSLRIGQGTYEQYF.

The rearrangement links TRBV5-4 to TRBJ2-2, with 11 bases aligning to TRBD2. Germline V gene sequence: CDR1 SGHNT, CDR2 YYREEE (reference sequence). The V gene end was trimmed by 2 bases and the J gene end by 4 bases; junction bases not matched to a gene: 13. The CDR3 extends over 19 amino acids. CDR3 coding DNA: TGTGCCAGCAGCTTAGGCCCGAGAATAGCGGGAGGGCCCACCGGGGAGCTGTTTTTT. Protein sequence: CASSLGPRIAGGPTGELFF.

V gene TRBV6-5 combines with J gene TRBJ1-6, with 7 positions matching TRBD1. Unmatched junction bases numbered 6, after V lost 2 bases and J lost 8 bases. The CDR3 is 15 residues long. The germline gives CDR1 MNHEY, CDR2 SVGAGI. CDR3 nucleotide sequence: TGTGCCAGCAGTTACGACAGGGAAGGGTATTCACCCCTCCACTTT. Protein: CASSYDREGYSPLHF.

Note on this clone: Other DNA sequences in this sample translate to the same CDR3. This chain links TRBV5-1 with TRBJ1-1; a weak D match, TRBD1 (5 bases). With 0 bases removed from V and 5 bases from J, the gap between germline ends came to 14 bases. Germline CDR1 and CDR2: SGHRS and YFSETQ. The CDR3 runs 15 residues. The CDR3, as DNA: TGCGCCAGCAGCTTGGTTGCAGGGTCGGGAACTGAAGCTTTCTTT. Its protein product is CASSLVAGSGTEAFF.

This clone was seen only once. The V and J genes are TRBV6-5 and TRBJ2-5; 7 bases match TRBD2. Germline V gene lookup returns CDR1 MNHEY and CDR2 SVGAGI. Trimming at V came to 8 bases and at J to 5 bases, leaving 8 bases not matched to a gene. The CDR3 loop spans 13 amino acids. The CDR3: CASGPGLRETQYF. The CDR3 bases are TGTGCCAGCGGGCCGGGACTAAGGGAGACCCAGTACTTC.

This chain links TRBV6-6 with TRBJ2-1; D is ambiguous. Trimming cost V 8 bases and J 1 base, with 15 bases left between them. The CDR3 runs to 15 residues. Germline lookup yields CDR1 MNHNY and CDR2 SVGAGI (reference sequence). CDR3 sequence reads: CASGLLTVSYNEQFF. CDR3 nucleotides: TGTGCCAGCGGGTTACTTACGGTATCCTACAATGAGCAGTTCTTC.

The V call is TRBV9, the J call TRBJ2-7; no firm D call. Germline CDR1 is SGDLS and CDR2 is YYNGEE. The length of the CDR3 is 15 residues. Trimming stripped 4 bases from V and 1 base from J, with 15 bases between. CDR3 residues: CASSRTPFGSYEQYF. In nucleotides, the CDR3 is TGTGCCAGCAGCCGCACCCCTTTCGGATCCTACGAGCAGTACTTC.

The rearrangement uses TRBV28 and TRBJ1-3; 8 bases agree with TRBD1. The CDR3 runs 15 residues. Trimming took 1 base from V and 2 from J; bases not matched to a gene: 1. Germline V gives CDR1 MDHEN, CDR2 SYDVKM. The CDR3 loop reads CASSLSDRAGNTIYF. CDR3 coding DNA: TGTGCCAGCAGTTTATCGGACAGGGCTGGAAACACCATATATTTT.

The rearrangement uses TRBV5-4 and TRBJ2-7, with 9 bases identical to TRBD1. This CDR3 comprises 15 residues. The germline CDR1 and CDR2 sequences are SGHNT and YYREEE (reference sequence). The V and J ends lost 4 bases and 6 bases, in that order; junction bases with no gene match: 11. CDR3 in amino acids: CASSLDRQGDTEQYF. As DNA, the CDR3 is TGTGCCAGCAGCCTGGACCGACAGGGGGACACCGAGCAGTACTTC.

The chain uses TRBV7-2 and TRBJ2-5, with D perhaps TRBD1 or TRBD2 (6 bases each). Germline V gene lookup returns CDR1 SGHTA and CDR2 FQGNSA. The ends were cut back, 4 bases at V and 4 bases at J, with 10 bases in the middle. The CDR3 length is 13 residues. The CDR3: CASSYPGAETQYF. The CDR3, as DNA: TGTGCCAGCAGCTACCCGGGGGCAGAGACCCAGTACTTC.

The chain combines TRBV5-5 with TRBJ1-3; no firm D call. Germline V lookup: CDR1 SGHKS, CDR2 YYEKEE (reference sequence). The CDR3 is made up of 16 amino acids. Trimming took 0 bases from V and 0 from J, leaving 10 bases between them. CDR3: CASSLGPGLSGNTIYF. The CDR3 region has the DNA TGTGCCAGCAGCTTGGGCCCCGGTCTCTCTGGAAACACCATATATTTT.

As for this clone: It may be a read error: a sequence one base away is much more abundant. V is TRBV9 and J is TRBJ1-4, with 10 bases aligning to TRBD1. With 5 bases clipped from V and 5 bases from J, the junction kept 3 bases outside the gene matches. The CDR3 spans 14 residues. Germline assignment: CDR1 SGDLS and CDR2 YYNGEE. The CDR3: CASSPGQGNEKLFF. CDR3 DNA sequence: TGTGCCAGCAGTCCGGGACAGGGGAATGAAAAACTGTTTTTT.

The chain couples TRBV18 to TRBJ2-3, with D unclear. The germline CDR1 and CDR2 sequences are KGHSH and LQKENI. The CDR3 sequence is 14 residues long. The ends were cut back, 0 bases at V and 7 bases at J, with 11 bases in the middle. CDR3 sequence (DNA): TGTGCCAGCTCACCACCGTTCGGTAGTTATACGCAGTATTTT. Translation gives CASSPPFGSYTQYF.

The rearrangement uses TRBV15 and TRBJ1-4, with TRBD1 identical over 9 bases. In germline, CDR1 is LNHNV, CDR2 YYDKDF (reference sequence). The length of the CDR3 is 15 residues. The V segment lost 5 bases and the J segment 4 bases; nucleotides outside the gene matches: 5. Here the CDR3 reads CATSLQGAGNEKLFF. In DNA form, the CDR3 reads TGTGCCACCAGCCTACAGGGGGCAGGTAATGAAAAACTGTTTTTT.

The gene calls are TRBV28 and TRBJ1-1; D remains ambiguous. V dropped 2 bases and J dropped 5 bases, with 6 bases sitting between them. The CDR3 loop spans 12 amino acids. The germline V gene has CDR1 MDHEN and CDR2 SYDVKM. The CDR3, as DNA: TGTGCCAGCAGTTTAAGCACGACTGAAGCTTTCTTT. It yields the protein CASSLSTTEAFF.

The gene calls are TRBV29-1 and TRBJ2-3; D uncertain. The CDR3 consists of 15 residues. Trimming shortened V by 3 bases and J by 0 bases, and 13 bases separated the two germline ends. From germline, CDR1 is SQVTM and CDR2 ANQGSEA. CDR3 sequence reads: CSVEALLTSTDTQYF. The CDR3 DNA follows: TGCAGCGTTGAGGCTCTGCTAACTAGCACAGATACGCAGTATTTT.

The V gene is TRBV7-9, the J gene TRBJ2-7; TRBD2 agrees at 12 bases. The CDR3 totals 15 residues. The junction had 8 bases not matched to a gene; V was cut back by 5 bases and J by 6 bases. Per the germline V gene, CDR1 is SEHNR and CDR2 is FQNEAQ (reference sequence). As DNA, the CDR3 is TGTGCCAGCAGCCAAGTGACTAGCGGGAGTGCCGAGCAGTACTTC. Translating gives CASSQVTSGSAEQYF.

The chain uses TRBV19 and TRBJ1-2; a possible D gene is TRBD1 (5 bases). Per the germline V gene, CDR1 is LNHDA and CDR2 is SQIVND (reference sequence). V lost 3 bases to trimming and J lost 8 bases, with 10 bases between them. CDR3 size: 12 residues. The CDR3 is CASSIQRGGYTF. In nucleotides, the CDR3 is TGTGCCAGTAGTATTCAGAGGGGCGGCTACACCTTC.

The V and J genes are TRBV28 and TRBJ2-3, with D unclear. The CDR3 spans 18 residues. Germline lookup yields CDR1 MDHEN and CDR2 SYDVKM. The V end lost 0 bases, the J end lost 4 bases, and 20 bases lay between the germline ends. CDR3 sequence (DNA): TGTGCCAGCAGTTTATGGGCCAGGTCGCCCTCCCGGGCAGATACGCAGTATTTT. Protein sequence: CASSLWARSPSRADTQYF.

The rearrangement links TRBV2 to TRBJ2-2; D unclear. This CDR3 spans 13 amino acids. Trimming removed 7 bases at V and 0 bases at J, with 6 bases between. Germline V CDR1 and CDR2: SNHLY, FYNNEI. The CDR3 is CASTPANTGELFF. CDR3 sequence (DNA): TGTGCCAGCACGCCAGCGAACACCGGGGAGCTGTTTTTT.

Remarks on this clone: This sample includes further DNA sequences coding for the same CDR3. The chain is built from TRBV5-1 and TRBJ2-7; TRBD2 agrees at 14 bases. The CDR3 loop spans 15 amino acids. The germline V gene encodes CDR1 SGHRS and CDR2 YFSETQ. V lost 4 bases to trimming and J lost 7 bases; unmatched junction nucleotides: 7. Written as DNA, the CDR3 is TGCGCCAGCAGCCCGGGACTAGCGGGAGTGTGGGAGCAGTACTTC. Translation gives CASSPGLAGVWEQYF.